This T cell receptor (beta chain) was documented in a study of blood T cell repertoires in COVID-19. Study-level information: Donors in the United States, Italy and Spain gave samples during acute or convalescent COVID-19. Sources were T cells, B-cell-depleted T cells, or PBMCs; the material itself was cDNA or gDNA.

The germline V gene encodes CDR1 KGHDR and CDR2 SFDVKD. The CDR3 runs 14 residues. Trimming took 3 bases from V and 4 from J, leaving 9 bases between them. Profiling relied on immunoSEQ multiplex PCR, and the TCRdb table lists in-frame clones only, not all of them. The sample contains 200,000 to 250,000 clones, about four fifths of which appear only once. The sequence derives from a woman between 40 and 55 years old with acute COVID-19. The chain has TRBV24-1 and TRBJ1-5; D is unclear. The source material was PBMCs or T cells enriched from blood (not recorded which). The CDR3 reads CATSDGGSNQPQHF. The DNA of the CDR3 is TGTGCCACCAGTGATGGTGGCAGTAATCAGCCCCAGCATTTT.